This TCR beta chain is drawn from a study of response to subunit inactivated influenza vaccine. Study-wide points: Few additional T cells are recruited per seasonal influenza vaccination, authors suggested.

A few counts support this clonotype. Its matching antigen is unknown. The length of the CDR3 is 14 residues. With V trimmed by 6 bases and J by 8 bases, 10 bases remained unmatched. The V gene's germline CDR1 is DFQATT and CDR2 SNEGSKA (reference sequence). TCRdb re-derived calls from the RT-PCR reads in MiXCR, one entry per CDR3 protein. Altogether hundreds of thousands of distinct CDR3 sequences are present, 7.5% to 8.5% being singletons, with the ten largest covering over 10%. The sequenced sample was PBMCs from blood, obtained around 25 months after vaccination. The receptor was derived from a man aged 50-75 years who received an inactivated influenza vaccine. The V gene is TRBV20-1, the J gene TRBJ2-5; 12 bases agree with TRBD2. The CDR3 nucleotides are TGCAGTGCCTATAGACTAGCGGGAGAGGGCACCCAGTACTTC. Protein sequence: CSAYRLAGEGTQYF.